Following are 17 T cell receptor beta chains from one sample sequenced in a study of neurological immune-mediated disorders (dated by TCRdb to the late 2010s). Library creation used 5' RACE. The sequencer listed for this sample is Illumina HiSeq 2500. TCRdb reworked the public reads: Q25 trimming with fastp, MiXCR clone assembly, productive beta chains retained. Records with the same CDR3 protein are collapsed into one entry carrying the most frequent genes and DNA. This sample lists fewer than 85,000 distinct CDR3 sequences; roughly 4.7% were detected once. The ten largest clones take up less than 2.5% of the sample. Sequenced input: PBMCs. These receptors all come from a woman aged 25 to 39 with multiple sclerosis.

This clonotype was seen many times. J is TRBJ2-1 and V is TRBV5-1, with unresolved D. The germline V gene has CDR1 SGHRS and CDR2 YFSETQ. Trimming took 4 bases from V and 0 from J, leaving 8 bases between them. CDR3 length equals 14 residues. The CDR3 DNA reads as TGCGCCAGCAGCACACAAAGCTCCTACAATGAGCAGTTCTTC. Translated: CASSTQSSYNEQFF. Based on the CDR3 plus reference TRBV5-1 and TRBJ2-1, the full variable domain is KAGVTQTPRYLIKTRGQQVTLSCSPISGHRSVSWYQQTPGQGLQFLFEYFSETQRNKGNFPGRFSGRQFSNSRSEMNVSTLELGDSALYLCASSTQSSYNEQFFGPGTRLTVL.

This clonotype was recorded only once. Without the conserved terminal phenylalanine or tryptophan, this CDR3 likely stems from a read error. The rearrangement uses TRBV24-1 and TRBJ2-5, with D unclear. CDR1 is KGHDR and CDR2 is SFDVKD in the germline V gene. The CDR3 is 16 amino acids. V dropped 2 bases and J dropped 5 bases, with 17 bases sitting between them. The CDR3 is CATSDSKETGRETQYN. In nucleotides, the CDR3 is TGTGCCACCAGTGATTCGAAGGAGACCGGCCGGGAGACCCAGTACAAC.

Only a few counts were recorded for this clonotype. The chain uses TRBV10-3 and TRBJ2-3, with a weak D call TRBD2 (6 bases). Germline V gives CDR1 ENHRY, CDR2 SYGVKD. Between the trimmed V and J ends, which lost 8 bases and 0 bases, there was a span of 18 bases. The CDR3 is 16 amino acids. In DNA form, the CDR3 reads TGTGCCATCGGCGGGGCCCCCAAACTCAGCACAGATACGCAGTATTTT. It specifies CAIGGAPKLSTDTQYF.

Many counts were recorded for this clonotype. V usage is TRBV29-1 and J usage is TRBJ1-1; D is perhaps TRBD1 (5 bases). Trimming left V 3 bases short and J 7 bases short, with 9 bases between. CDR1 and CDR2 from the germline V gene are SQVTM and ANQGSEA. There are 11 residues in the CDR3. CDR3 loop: CSVEGGGEAFF. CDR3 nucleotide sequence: TGCAGCGTTGAGGGGGGAGGTGAAGCTTTCTTT.

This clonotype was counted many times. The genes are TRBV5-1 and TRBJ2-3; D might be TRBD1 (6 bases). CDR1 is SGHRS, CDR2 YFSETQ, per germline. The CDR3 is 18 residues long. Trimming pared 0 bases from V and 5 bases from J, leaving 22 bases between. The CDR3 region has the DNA TGCGCCAGCAGCTTGGAAGGGGGAGACCTTTCAAGAATAGATACGCAGTATTTT. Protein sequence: CASSLEGGDLSRIDTQYF.

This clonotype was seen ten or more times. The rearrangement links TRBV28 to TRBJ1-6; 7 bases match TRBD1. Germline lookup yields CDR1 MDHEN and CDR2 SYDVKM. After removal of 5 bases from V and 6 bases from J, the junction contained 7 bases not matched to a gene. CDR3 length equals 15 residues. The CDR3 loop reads CASSLRDRVNSPLHF. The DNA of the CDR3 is TGTGCCAGCAGTCTCCGGGACAGAGTTAATTCACCCCTCCACTTT. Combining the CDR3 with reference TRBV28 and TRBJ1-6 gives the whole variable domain DVKVTQSSRYLVKRTGEKVFLECVQDMDHENMFWYRQDPGLGLRLIYFSYDVKMKEKGDIPEGYSVSREKKERFSLILESASTNQTSMYLCASSLRDRVNSPLHFGNGTRLTVT.

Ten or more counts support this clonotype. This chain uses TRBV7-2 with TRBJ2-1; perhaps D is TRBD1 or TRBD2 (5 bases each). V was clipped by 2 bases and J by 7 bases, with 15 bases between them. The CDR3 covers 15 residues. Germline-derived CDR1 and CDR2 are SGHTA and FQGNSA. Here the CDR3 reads CASSLSPGRGNEQFF. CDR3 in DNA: TGTGCCAGCAGCTTAAGCCCAGGGAGAGGAAATGAGCAGTTCTTC. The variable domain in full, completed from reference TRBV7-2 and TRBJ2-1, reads GAGVSQSPSNKVTEKGKDVELRCDPISGHTALYWYRQSLGQGLEFLIYFQGNSAPDKSGLPSDRFSAERTGGSVSTLTIQRTQQEDSAVYLCASSLSPGRGNEQFFGPGTRLTVL.

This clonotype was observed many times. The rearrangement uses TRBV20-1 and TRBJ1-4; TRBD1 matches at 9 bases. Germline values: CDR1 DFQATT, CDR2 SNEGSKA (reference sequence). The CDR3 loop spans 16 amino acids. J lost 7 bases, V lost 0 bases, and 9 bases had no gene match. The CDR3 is CSARDYARDRVEKLFF. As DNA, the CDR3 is TGCAGTGCTAGAGATTATGCACGGGACAGGGTTGAAAAACTGTTTTTT.

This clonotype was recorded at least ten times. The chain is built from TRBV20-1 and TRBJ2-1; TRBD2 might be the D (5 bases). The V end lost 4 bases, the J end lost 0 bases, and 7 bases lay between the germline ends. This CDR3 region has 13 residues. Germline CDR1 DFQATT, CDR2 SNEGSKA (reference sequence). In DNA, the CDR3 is TGCAGTGCTATTAGCGACTCCTACAATGAGCAGTTCTTC. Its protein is CSAISDSYNEQFF.

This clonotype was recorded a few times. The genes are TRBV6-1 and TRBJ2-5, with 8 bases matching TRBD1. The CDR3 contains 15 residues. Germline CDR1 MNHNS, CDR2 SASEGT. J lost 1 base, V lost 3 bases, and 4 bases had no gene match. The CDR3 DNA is TGTGCCAGCAGTGACGTCGGACAGGGCCAAGAGACCCAGTACTTC. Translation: CASSDVGQGQETQYF.

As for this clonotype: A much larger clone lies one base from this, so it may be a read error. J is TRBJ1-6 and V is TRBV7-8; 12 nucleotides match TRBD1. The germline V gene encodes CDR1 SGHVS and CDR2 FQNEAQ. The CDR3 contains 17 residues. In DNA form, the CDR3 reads TGTGCCAGCAGCTTAGCGGGACAGGGGGCCTTAAATTCACACCTCCACTTT. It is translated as CASSLAGQGALNSHLHF.

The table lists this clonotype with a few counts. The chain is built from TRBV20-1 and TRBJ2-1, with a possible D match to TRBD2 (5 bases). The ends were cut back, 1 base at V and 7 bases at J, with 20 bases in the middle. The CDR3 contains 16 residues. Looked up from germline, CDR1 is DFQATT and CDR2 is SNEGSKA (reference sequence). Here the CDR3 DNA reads TGCAGTGCTAGAGGCCTAGCCAATCCCGTGGGGAATGAGCAGTTCTTC. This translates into CSARGLANPVGNEQFF.

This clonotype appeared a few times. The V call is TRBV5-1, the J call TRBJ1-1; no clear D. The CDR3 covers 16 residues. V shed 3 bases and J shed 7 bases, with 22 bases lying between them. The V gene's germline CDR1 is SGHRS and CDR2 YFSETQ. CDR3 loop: CASSSVGVGRFGEAFF. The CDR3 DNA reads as TGCGCCAGCAGCTCGGTTGGCGTAGGGCGTTTCGGTGAAGCTTTCTTT.

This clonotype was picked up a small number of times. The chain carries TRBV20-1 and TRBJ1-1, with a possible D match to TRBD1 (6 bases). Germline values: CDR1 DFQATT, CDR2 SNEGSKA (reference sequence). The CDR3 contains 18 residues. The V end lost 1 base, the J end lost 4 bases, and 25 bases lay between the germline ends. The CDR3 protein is CSARGVGGFSSMVTEAFF. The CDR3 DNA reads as TGCAGTGCTAGAGGGGTAGGGGGTTTTTCGTCTATGGTCACTGAAGCTTTCTTT.

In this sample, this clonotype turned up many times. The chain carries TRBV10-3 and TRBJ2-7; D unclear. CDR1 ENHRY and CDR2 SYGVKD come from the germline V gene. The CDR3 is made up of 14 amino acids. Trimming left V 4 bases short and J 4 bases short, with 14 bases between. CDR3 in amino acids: CAISGQREGYEQYF. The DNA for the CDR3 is TGTGCCATCAGTGGCCAAAGGGAAGGATACGAGCAGTACTTC.

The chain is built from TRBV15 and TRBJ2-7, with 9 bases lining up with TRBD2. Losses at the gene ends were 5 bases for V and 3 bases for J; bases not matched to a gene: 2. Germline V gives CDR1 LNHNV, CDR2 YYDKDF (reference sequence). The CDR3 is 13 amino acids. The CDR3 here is CATSFSGSYEQYF. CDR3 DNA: TGTGCCACCAGCTTTAGCGGGAGCTACGAGCAGTACTTC.

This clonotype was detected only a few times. The CDR3, as DNA: TGTGCCAGCAGCCAAGATTTTGGGCAGGGCGGCGGCTACACCTTC. Amino acid sequence: CASSQDFGQGGGYTF. This rearrangement joins TRBV14 to TRBJ1-2; D is perhaps TRBD1 (5 bases). V lost 0 bases and J lost 8, with 16 bases in between. The CDR3 is 15 residues long. Germline V lookup: CDR1 SGHDN, CDR2 FVKESK.